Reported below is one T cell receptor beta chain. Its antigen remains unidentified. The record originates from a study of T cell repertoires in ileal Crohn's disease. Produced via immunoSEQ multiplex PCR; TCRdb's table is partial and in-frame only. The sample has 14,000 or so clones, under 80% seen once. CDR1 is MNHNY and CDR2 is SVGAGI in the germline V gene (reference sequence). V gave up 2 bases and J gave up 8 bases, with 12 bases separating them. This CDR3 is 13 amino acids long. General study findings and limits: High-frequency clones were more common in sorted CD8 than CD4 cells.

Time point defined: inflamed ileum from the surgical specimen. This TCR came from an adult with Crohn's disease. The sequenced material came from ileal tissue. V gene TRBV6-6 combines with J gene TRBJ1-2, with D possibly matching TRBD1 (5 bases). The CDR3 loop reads CASSYTGTGGYTF. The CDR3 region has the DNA TGTGCCAGCAGTTACACCGGGACGGGGGGCTACACCTTC.